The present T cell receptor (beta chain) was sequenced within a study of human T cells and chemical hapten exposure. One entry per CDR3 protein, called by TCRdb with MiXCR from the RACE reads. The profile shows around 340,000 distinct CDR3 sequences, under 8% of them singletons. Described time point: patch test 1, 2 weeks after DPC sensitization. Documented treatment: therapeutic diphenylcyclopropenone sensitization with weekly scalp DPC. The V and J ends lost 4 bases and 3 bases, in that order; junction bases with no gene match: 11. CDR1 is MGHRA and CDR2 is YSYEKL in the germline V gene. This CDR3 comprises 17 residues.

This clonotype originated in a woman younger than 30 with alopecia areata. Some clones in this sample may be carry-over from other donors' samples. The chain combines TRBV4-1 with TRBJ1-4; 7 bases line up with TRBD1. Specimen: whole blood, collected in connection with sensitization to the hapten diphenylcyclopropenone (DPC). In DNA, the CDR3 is TGCGCCAGCAGCCGACTGATCACAGGGGACTCTAATGAAAAACTGTTTTTT. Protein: CASSRLITGDSNEKLFF.